The 2 T cell receptor beta chains reported below all come from one sample, sequenced in a study of shared clonotypes between healthy human individuals. Sequencing was performed with immunoSEQ multiplex PCR; in TCRdb, only in-frame clones are kept and a portion is missing. The sample has about 490,000 clones, roughly 85% seen once; the top ten hold over 9.5%. Input material: PBMCs. The receptors were gathered from a woman aged 40 to 50 in good health. Some clones in this sample may be carry-over from other donors' samples.

This clone appeared a few times. The CDR3 sequence: CASSVGLSGEQYF. The CDR3 DNA reads TGTGCCAGCAGCGTAGGGCTATCTGGCGAGCAGTACTTC. The chain joins TRBV9 to TRBJ2-7; D unresolved. The germline V gene encodes CDR1 SGDLS and CDR2 YYNGEE. The CDR3 sequence is 13 residues long. V was trimmed by 0 bases and J by 6 bases, leaving 10 bases between them.

V is TRBV7-3 and J is TRBJ2-7; a possible D gene is TRBD2 (6 bases). Trimming cost V 5 bases and J 5 bases, with 13 bases left between them. Germline loops: CDR1 SGHTA, CDR2 FQGTGA. This CDR3 comprises 13 residues. The CDR3 coding sequence is TGTGCCAGCAGCCAAACCGGGAGCGACGAGCAGTACTTC. This encodes CASSQTGSDEQYF.